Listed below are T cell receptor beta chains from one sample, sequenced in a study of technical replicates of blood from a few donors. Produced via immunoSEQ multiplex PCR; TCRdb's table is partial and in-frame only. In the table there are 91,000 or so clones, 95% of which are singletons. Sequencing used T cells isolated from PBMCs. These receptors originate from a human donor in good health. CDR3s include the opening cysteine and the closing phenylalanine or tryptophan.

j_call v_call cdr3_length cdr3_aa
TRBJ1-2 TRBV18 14 CASSDRQGDYGYTF
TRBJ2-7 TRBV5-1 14 CASSLDGQGYEQYF
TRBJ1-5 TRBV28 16 CASSFWEPNSNQPQHF
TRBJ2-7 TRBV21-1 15 CASIPGLAGGYEQYF
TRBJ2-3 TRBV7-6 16 CASSLDRQGAADTQYF
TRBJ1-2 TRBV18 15 CASSSIGTGGYGYTF
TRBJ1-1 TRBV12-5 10 CASGLLRAFF
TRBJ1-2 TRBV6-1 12 CASSRSNSGYTF
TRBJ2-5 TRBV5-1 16 CASSLVVLGFKETQYF
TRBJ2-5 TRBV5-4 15 CASSPRGGVGETQYF
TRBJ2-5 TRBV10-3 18 CAISESQAGGGGSETQYF
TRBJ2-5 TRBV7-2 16 CASSSMPGRVRETQYF
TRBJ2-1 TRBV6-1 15 CASRIAGGGLNEQFF
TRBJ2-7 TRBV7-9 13 CASSLGLNDEQYF
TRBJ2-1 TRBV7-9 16 CASSSVGSGRAYEQFF
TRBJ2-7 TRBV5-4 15 CASSSYDRLWYEQYF
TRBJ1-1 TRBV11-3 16 CASSLWETGSGTEAFF
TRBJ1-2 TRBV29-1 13 CSVEKGEIYGYTF
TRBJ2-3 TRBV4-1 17 CASSQGGLAGGTDTQYF
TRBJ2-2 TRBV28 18 CASFTDRRREGQGGELFF
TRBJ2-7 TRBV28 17 CASTLGLAGDLPYEQYF
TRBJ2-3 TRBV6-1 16 CASSDFAGGPKDTQYF
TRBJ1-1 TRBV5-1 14 CASSLFPENTEAFF
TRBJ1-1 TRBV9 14 CASSGDRVGTEAFF
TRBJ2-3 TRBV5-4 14 CASSLGRDKHTQYF
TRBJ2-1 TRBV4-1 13 CASSQAQYNEQFF
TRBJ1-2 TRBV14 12 CASSQDLGQPKF
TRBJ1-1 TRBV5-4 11 CASSRNTEAFF
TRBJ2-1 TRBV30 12 CAGTGPRSEQFF
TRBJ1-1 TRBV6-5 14 CASSRGQGVTEAFF
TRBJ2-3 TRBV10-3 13 CAITPSDTDTQYF
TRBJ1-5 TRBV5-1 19 CASSFDRGRFLIGNQPQHF
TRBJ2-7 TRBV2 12 CASTGQSYEQYF
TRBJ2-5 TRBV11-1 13 CASRRLLKETQYF
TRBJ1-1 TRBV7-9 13 CASSRQVNTEAFF
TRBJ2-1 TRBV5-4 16 CASSLGGQGASNEQFF
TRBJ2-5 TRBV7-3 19 CASSITPGLAGGAEETQYF
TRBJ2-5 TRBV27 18 CASSPIRDGDRGLGTQYF
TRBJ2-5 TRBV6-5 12 CASGQIQETQYF
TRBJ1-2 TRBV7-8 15 CASSNLGQGSYGYTF
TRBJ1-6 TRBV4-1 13 CASSQVPDSPLHF
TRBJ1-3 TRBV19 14 CASSATGSGNTIYF